This T cell receptor (beta chain) comes out of a study of T cells in Graves' hyperthyroidism and ophthalmopathy. Study-wide results and caveats: Appearing also in blood were most of the thyroid clonotypes expanded above 0.001.

CDR1 is LNHNV and CDR2 is YYDKDF in the germline V gene (reference sequence). This CDR3 region has 13 residues. Between the trimmed V and J ends, which lost 2 bases and 3 bases, there was a span of 7 bases. As for this clonotype: The antigen remains unidentified.

Amplification yielded TCR beta CDR3 regions, with RNA transcripts as the source. TCR CDR3 regions were first amplified by RT-PCR with HTBI primers. Each CDR3 protein gets one entry after TCRdb re-called the multiplex PCR reads with MiXCR. This sample has 500,000 to 600,000 distinct CDR3 sequences, with approximately 15% found just once. Patients aged 18 to 65 had newly diagnosed hyperthyroidism of under 2 months' duration. Uncontrolled infection, other autoimmune disease, pregnancy or lactation excluded patients. The rearrangement uses TRBV15 and TRBJ1-2; tentative D call: TRBD1 (5 bases). Sequencing was performed on blood. The TCR originated in a woman in her late teens or twenties with Graves' hyperthyroidism. The DNA for the CDR3 is TGTGCCACCAGCAGAATGGGGGACTATGGCTACACCTTC. Residues: CATSRMGDYGYTF.